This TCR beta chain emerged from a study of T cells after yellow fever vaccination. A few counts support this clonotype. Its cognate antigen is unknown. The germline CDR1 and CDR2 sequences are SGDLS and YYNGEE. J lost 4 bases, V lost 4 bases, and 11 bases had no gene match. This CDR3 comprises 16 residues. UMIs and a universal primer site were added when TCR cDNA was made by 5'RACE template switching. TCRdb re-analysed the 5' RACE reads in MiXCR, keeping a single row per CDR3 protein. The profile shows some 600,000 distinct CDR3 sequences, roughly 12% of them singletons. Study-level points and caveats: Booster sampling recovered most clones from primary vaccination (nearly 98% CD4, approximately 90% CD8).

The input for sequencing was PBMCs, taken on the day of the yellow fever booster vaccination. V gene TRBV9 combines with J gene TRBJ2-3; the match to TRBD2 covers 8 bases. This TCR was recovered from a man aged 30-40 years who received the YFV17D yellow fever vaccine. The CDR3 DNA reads TGTGCCAGCAGCCCTCGAGGCCCGGGAGGGGCAGATACGCAGTATTTT. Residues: CASSPRGPGGADTQYF.